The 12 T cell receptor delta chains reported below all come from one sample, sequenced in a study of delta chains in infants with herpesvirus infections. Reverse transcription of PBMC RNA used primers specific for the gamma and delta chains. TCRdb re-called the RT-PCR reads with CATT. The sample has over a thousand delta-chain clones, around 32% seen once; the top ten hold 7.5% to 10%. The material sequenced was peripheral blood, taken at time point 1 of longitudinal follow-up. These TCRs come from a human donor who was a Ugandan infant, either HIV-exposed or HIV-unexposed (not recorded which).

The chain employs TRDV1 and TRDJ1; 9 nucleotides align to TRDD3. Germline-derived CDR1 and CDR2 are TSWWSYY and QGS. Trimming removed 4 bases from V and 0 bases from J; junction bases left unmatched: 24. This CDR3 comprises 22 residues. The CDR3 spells CALGVSHRLILGDLKYTDKLIF. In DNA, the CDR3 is TGTGCTCTTGGGGTTTCCCACCGCCTTATACTGGGGGACCTAAAGTACACCGATAAACTCATCTTT.

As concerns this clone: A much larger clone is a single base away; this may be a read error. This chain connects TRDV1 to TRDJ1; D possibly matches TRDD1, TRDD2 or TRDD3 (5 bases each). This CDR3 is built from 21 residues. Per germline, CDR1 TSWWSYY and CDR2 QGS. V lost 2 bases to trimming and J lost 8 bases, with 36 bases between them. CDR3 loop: CALGEEKWTPLSSCLGSKLIF. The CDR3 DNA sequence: TGTGCTCTTGGGGAAGAGAAATGGACTCCCCTTTCCTCGTGTCTGGGCAGCAAACTCATCTTT.

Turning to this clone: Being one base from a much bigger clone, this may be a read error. The CDR3 DNA sequence: TGTGCTCCTGGGGAAATCGTTTCCACCGATAAACTCATCTTT. Protein sequence: CAPGEIVSTDKLIF. The chain joins TRDV1 to TRDJ1, with D tentatively TRDD3 (6 bases). The CDR3 is 14 amino acids. The germline gives CDR1 TSWWSYY, CDR2 QGS.

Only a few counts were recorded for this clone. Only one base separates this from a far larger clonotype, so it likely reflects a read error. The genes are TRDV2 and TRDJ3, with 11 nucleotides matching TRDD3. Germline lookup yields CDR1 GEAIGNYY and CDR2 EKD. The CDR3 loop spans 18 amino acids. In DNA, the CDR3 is TGTGCCTGTGACACTGGGGGATACGCCTCCTGGGACGCCCGACAGATGTTTTTC. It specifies CACDTGGYASWDARQMFF.

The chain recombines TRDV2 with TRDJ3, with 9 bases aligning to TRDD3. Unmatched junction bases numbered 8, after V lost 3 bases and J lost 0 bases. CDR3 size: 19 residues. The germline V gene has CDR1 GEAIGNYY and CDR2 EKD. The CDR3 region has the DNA TGTGCCTGTGACGTCGTACTGGGGGACGGCTCCTGGGACACCCGACAGATGTTTTTC. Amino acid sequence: CACDVVLGDGSWDTRQMFF.

The DNA for the CDR3 is TGTGCCTGTGACATCCTTACTGGGGGATACGGTGACACCGATAAACTCATCTTT. It specifies CACDILTGGYGDTDKLIF. The chain is built from TRDV2 and TRDJ1; TRDD3 matches 13 bases. V lost 2 bases and J lost 0; bases outside the gene matches: 8. The CDR3 extends over 18 amino acids. CDR1 is GEAIGNYY and CDR2 is EKD in the germline V gene.

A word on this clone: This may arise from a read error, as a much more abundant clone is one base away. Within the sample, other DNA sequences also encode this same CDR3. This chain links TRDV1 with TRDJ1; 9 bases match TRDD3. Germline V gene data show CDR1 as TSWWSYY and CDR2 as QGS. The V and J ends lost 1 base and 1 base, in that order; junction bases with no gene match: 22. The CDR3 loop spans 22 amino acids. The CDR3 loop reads CALGEPRTWLGGGYGGTDKLIF. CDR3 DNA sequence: TGTGCTCTTGGGGAACCCAGAACCTGGCTAGGTGGGGGATATGGCGGCACCGATAAACTCATCTTT.

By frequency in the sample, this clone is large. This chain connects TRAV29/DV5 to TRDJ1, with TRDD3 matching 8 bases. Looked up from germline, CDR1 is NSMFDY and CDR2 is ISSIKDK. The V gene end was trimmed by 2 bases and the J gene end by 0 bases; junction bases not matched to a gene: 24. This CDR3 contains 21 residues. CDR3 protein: CAASPAYHPLLGVRYTDKLIF. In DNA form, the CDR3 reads TGTGCAGCAAGTCCCGCCTACCATCCCTTACTGGGGGTCCGGTACACCGATAAACTCATCTTT.

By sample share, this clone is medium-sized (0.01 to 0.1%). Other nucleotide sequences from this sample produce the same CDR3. The CDR3 loop is CALGGLSLSYLGDTWGLIF. Written as DNA, the CDR3 is TGTGCTCTTGGGGGACTTTCTCTTTCCTATCTGGGGGATACTTGGGGACTCATCTTT. The chain employs TRDV1 and TRDJ1; 11 bases align to TRDD3. Germline CDR1 is TSWWSYY and CDR2 is QGS. The CDR3 is 19 amino acids. Trimming removed 4 bases from V and 10 bases from J; junction bases left unmatched: 23.

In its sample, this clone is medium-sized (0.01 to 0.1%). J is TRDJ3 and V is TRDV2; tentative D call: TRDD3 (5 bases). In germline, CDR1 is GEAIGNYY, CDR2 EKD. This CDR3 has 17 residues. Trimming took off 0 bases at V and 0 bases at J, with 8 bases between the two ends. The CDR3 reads CACDTWGRSWDTRQMFF. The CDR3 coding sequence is TGTGCCTGTGACACCTGGGGACGCTCCTGGGACACCCGACAGATGTTTTTC.

CDR3 sequence: CALGETDPEVGDKLIF. The DNA of the CDR3 is TGTGCTCTTGGGGAAACGGATCCTGAGGTGGGGGATAAACTCATCTTT. V gene TRDV1 combines with J gene TRDJ1; D may be TRDD3 (5 bases). CDR3 size: 16 residues. Trimming cost V 2 bases and J 5 bases, with 18 bases left between them. The germline CDR1 and CDR2 sequences are TSWWSYY and QGS.

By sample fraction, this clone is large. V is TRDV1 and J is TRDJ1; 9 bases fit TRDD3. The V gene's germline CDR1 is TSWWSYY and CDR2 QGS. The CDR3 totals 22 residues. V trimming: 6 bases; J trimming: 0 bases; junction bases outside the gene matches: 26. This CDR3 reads CALGVRPDSFRGYGRYTDKLIF. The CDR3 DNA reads TGTGCTCTTGGAGTCCGCCCTGATTCCTTCCGGGGATACGGAAGGTACACCGATAAACTCATCTTT.